The rows below give T cell receptor beta chains drawn from one sample of a study of graft-versus-host responses after intestinal transplantation. The antigens these receptors bind are not known. Sequencing used immunoSEQ multiplex PCR; TCRdb keeps in-frame clones, though not all of them. This table holds nearly 90,000 clones, roughly 80% found once. The specimen was unstimulated CD8+ T cells sorted from spleen or lymph node cells, collected before intestinal transplant. All receptors come from a human donor who received an intestinal transplant. The CDR3 runs from the conserved cysteine through the conserved F or W. A D gene is named only where the DNA matches it firmly. Clone size is given for some rows only: seen once, a few or many times, or a class if the clone is expanded.

>TRBJ2-3|few|TRBV15|TRBD2|17
CATSSALRSRGADTQYF
TGTGCCACCAGCAGTGCTCTTAGGAGCCGGGGGGCAGATACGCAGTATTTT
>TRBJ2-3|.|TRBV13|TRBD2|16
CASSLVGSGGSDTQYF
TGTGCCAGCAGCTTAGTTGGTAGCGGGGGGTCAGATACGCAGTATTTT
>TRBJ1-5|.|TRBV18|.|15
CASSLDSPGYQPQHF
TGTGCCAGCTCTCTGGACAGTCCCGGGTATCAGCCCCAGCATTTT
>TRBJ2-3|.|TRBV15|.|14
CATSRESRVDTQYF
TGTGCCACCAGCAGAGAATCGAGGGTAGATACGCAGTATTTT
>TRBJ2-3|.|TRBV5-1|TRBD2|17
CASSSKPGLAGADTQYF
TGCGCCAGCAGCTCTAAACCCGGACTAGCGGGGGCAGATACGCAGTATTTT
>TRBJ2-1|.|TRBV5-1|.|19
CASSFNPGGSVSSYNEQFF
TGCGCCAGCAGCTTCAATCCCGGGGGATCCGTCAGCTCCTACAATGAGCAGTTCTTC
>TRBJ2-5|.|TRBV7-9|TRBD1|16
CASRGLRDSLGETQYF
TGTGCCAGTCGGGGCCTCCGGGACAGTCTCGGAGAGACCCAGTACTTC
>TRBJ2-5|.|TRBV11-2|TRBD2|17
CASSSAPGLAAPETQYF
TGTGCCAGCAGCTCTGCTCCGGGACTAGCGGCTCCGGAGACCCAGTACTTC
>TRBJ2-7|.|TRBV7-9|.|17
CASSLMLAERPDYEQYF
TGTGCCAGCAGCTTAATGCTAGCCGAGAGGCCCGACTACGAGCAGTACTTC
>TRBJ2-5|.|TRBV11-2|.|13
CASSSGRRETQYF
TGTGCCAGCAGCTCCGGTCGGAGGGAGACCCAGTACTTC
>TRBJ2-5|.|TRBV11-2|.|15
CASSLWADNQETQYF
TGTGCCAGCAGCTTATGGGCGGACAACCAAGAGACCCAGTACTTC
>TRBJ2-4|.|TRBV5-7|.|14
CASSLVGGGNIQYF
TGTGCCAGCAGCTTGGTGGGGGGCGGGAACATTCAGTACTTC
>TRBJ2-7|.|TRBV13|.|15
CASSLGTPSSYEQYF
TGTGCCAGCAGCCTAGGGACACCCAGCTCCTACGAGCAGTACTTC
>TRBJ2-5|.|TRBV2|TRBD2|15
CASIGSGGSSGTQYF
TGTGCCAGCATTGGTAGCGGGGGGTCCAGTGGGACCCAGTACTTC
>TRBJ1-2|.|TRBV5-1|.|15
CASSQDLQAYYGYTF
TGCGCCAGCAGCCAGGACCTACAAGCTTACTATGGCTACACCTTC
>TRBJ2-1|.|TRBV5-6|.|14
CASSLGRAHNEQFF
TGTGCCAGCAGCCTTGGACGGGCCCACAATGAGCAGTTCTTC
>TRBJ1-1|.|TRBV5-6|TRBD1|12
CASGDRGSEAFF
TGTGCCAGCGGAGACAGGGGGTCTGAAGCTTTCTTT
>TRBJ2-2|.|TRBV13|.|13
CASSLLDSGELFF
TGTGCCAGCAGCTTATTGGATTCCGGGGAGCTGTTTTTT
>TRBJ1-2|.|TRBV6-6|.|13
CASSYSETYGYTF
TGTGCCAGCAGTTACTCGGAGACCTATGGCTACACCTTC
>TRBJ2-7|few|TRBV27|TRBD2|13
CASSSGTNYEQYF
TGTGCCAGCAGTTCCGGGACTAACTACGAGCAGTACTTC
>TRBJ2-3|.|TRBV6-6|.|14
CASRLRHFTDTQYF
TGTGCCAGCAGACTCCGACACTTCACAGATACGCAGTATTTT
>TRBJ2-1|once|TRBV7-6|.|14
CASSLVSSYNEQFF
TGTGCCAGCAGCTTAGTAAGCTCCTACAATGAGCAGTTCTTC
>TRBJ2-1|.|TRBV14|.|14
CASSQTGEGNEQFF
TGTGCCAGCAGCCAGACAGGTGAGGGCAATGAGCAGTTCTTC
>TRBJ2-3|.|TRBV11-3|.|14
CASSLGVDTDTQYF
TGTGCCAGCAGCTTAGGCGTAGACACAGATACGCAGTATTTT
>TRBJ2-1|.|TRBV2|.|11
CASISTNEQFF
TGTGCCAGCATTTCTACGAATGAGCAGTTCTTC
>TRBJ2-7|few|TRBV2|.|11
CASITGTEQYF
TGTGCCAGCATTACAGGGACCGAGCAGTACTTC
>TRBJ2-1|.|TRBV15|TRBD1|15
CATSTWGQGYNEQFF
TGTGCCACCAGCACCTGGGGACAGGGCTACAATGAGCAGTTCTTC
>TRBJ2-2|.|TRBV2|TRBD2|15
CASIAGTRATGELFF
TGTGCCAGCATCGCCGGGACTAGGGCCACCGGGGAGCTGTTTTTT
>TRBJ1-5|.|TRBV28|.|15
CASRTDSYSNQPQHF
TGTGCCAGCAGGACGGACAGTTATAGCAATCAGCCCCAGCATTTT
>TRBJ1-3|.|TRBV7-9|TRBD1|14
CASRLGQGGNTIYF
TGTGCCAGCAGATTAGGACAGGGAGGAAACACCATATATTTT
>TRBJ2-1|.|TRBV23-1|TRBD2|16
CASSPILAGVIREQFF
TGCGCCAGCAGTCCCATACTAGCGGGAGTAATCCGAGAGCAGTTCTTC